The clone carrying this T cell receptor beta chain appeared a few times. Antigen: not known. This sample was taken from a study of regulatory T cells in long-lasting Graves disease. Study conclusions and caveats: In persistent patients, shared public clonotypes (roughly 2,700) outnumbered those in new patients (almost 1,000). There was favoring of TRBV28, TRBJ1-2 and TRBJ2-5 in persistent disease.

Time point here: newly diagnosed GD, antithyroid drugs for less than 3 months. Construction of the TCR library relied on RNA isolated from PBMCs. EDTA tubes received around 9 milliliters of collected peripheral blood. Investigators prepared the TCR beta libraries by applying iRepertoire HTBI primers and Arm-PCR of CDR3 regions. Original handling: Analysis of the samples identified around 64 TRBV and around 13 TRBJ segments. MiXCR was run by TCRdb on the multiplex PCR reads, yielding one entry per CDR3 protein. The V and J calls follow TCRdb's processing rather than the paper's. This table holds 540,000 or so distinct CDR3 sequences, roughly 13% found once. This CDR3 spans 13 amino acids. Germline CDR1 is SEHNR and CDR2 is FQNEAQ (reference sequence). This same sample was also taken into another study, of T cells in Graves' hyperthyroidism and ophthalmopathy.

The chain combines TRBV7-9 with TRBJ2-5, with a tentative D call TRBD2 (5 bases). The receptor was derived from a man aged 30-40 years with Graves disease. Sequencing used peripheral blood mononuclear cells (PBMCs), obtained at new diagnosis, from a patient treated with antithyroid drugs. This CDR3 reads CVTQRGGKETQYF. The DNA for the CDR3 is TGTGTCACCCAAAGAGGAGGAAAGGAGACCCAGTACTTC. Full variable domain (remainder filled in from reference TRBV7-9 and TRBJ2-5): DTGVSQNPRHKITKRGQNVTFRCDPISEHNRLYWYRQTLGQGPEFLTYFQNEAQLEKSRLLSDRFSAERPKGSFSTLEIQRTEQGDSAMYLCVTQRGGKETQYFGPGTRLLVL.